This T cell receptor (beta chain) appears in the sequencing data of a study of cytomegalovirus exposure and HLA in healthy donors. Healthy individuals who donated bone marrow served as the donors. The PCR used 60 Vbeta and 13 Jbeta primers. Per the authors' pipeline: The authors later counted some 76 million unique TCR beta chains, 8.5 million to 13 million of them shared. TCRdb keeps only in-frame clones here, not all; method: immunoSEQ multiplex PCR. Clone size and the V and J calls come from that table; the DNA yielded D and trimming. The table records approximately 78,000 clones, 65% to 80% of them present only once. The source is a man aged 35-49 years in good health and CMV-seropositive. The sequenced sample was PBMCs.

The DNA for the CDR3 is TGTGCCAGCAGCTCCAAGGACAGGGCGGGTTTCGGGCCCCAGCATTTT. This gives the protein CASSSKDRAGFGPQHF. V usage is TRBV7-2 and J usage is TRBJ1-5; 8 positions agree with TRBD1. The germline V gene has CDR1 SGHTA and CDR2 FQGNSA. The trim removed 4 bases at V and 9 bases at J, leaving 14 bases unmatched. CDR3 length: 16 residues.